Following are 22 T cell receptor beta chains from one sample sequenced in a study of T cell clonality in common variable immunodeficiency. The antigens these receptors bind are not known. Method: immunoSEQ multiplex PCR; TCRdb's copy keeps in-frame clones and lacks some. Captured here are several thousand clones, none seen once; the top ten comprise about 4.1%. The study, taken as a whole, reports: Fewer deletions and N-nucleotide insertions were reportedly seen in common variable immunodeficiency TCR beta sequences.

The sample was peripheral blood mononuclear cells. The receptors originated from a human donor with common variable immunodeficiency.

In this sample, this clone turned up many times. The read terminates 3 residues ahead of where the CDR3 ends, so the germline J gene completes it. This sequence joins TRBV2 and TRBJ1-1, with D possibly TRBD1 on 5 matching bases. The CDR3 sequence is 13 residues long. V was clipped by 4 bases and J by 1 base, with 7 bases between them. Germline V CDR1 and CDR2: SNHLY, FYNNEI. The CDR3 sequence is CASSGQSNTEAFF. CDR3 DNA (partial): TGTGCCAGCAGTGGACAGTCGAACACTGAA.

This clone was observed many times. The read ends 3 residues shy of where the CDR3 ends; the end is completed using the germline J gene. The V gene is TRBV29-1, the J gene TRBJ1-2; possibly TRBD1 for D (5 bases). The CDR3 is 13 amino acids. From germline, CDR1 is SQVTM and CDR2 ANQGSEA. Incomplete CDR3 DNA: TGCAGCGTCGTTTCGACAGTTTCGACAGGC. Translation: CSVVSTVSTG. In full, the CDR3 reads CSVVSTVSTGYTF.

Concerning this clone: With a far larger clone one base away, a read error is the likely cause. The CDR3 extends 3 residues past the end of the read, so its final part is completed from the germline J gene. The chain recombines TRBV30 with TRBJ2-3; D perhaps matches TRBD2 (6 bases). CDR3 length: 17 residues. Per germline, CDR1 GTSNPN and CDR2 SVGIG (reference sequence). V was clipped by 1 base and J by 1 base, with 18 bases between them. CDR3 sequence: CAWSGGSAGTGTDTQYF. Incomplete CDR3 DNA: TGTGCCTGGAGTGGAGGATCGGCGGGGACGGGCACAGATACG.

This clone has a count of ten or more. The read terminates 3 residues ahead of where the CDR3 ends, so the germline J gene completes it. This chain connects TRBV29-1 to TRBJ1-3; 8 positions match TRBD1. CDR1 is SQVTM, CDR2 ANQGSEA, per germline. The CDR3 length is 13 residues. J lost 4 bases, V lost 3 bases, and 2 bases had no gene match. This CDR3 reads CSVDRGPGNTIYF. The sequenced part of the CDR3 DNA is TGCAGCGTTGACAGGGGGCCAGGAAACACC.

Of note for this clone: The CDR3 end lies 3 residues beyond the end of the read and is filled in from the germline J gene. The chain has TRBV7-8 and TRBJ1-2; 11 bases agree with TRBD1. CDR3 size: 15 residues. CDR1 and CDR2 from the germline V gene are SGHVS and FQNEAQ. The trim removed 5 bases at V and 4 bases at J, leaving 6 bases unmatched. Partial CDR3 DNA: TGTGCCAGCAGCCCTTTCGGACAGGGGGCCTATGGC. Its translation: CASSPFGQGAYG. The complete CDR3 reads CASSPFGQGAYGYTF.

This clone came up many times. The DNA read from the CDR3 is TGTGCCAGCAGTTTATCGTCATGGGACAGGGGTGCTAATGAAAAA. This codes for CASSLSSWDRGANEK. The complete CDR3 sequence is CASSLSSWDRGANEKLFF. The V call is TRBV27, the J call TRBJ1-4; 10 bases match TRBD1. The read gets to within 3 residues of the CDR3 end, and the germline J gene fills in the rest. The CDR3 is made up of 18 amino acids. Germline trimming cut 0 bases from V and 3 bases from J; bases unmatched to any gene: 7. Germline values: CDR1 MNHEY, CDR2 SMNVEV (reference sequence).

This clone is classed as medium-sized (0.01 to 0.1%). Sequencing ends 3 residues short of the CDR3 end; the germline J gene provides the rest. This chain connects TRBV5-1 to TRBJ2-1, with D unresolved. This CDR3 contains 15 residues. The germline CDR1 and CDR2 sequences are SGHRS and YFSETQ. Trimming took 0 bases from V and 4 from J, leaving 11 bases between them. The part of the CDR3 DNA that was read is TGCGCCAGCAGCTTGGAGGTCACCTTTTACAATGAG. Residues: CASSLEVTFYNE. The full CDR3 protein is CASSLEVTFYNEQFF.

Of note for this clone: A far bigger clonotype differs at one base, so this is likely a read error. Coverage ceases 3 residues before the CDR3 finishes, and the germline J gene fills in the end. This chain uses TRBV7-9 with TRBJ2-7; D ambiguous. This CDR3 has 12 residues. Germline V gives CDR1 SEHNR, CDR2 FQNEAQ (reference sequence). V shed 5 bases and J shed 2 bases, with 7 bases lying between them. The chain's CDR3 is CASSNTPYEQYF. CDR3 DNA, as far as it was read: TGTGCCAGCAGCAACACGCCCTACGAG.

In this sample, this clone is medium-sized. With the read ending 3 residues before the CDR3 end, the germline J gene is used to fill in that end. The V call is TRBV29-1, the J call TRBJ1-2, with 7 bases identical to TRBD1. CDR1 and CDR2 from the germline V gene are SQVTM and ANQGSEA. This CDR3 comprises 13 residues. After removal of 4 bases from V and 6 bases from J, the junction contained 8 bases not matched to a gene. This CDR3 reads CSVGTGVINGYTF. The CDR3 DNA, read in part, is TGCAGCGTTGGGACAGGCGTTATAAATGGC.

Many counts were recorded for this clone. The DNA ends 3 residues before the CDR3 does, and the rest of the CDR3 is filled in from the germline J gene. The V call is TRBV19, the J call TRBJ2-7; 7 nucleotides align to TRBD1. This CDR3 is 16 amino acids long. CDR1 and CDR2 from the germline V gene are LNHDA and SQIVND (reference sequence). Trimming cost V 0 bases and J 3 bases; bases outside gene matches: 8. Incomplete CDR3 DNA: TGTGCCAGTAGTATAGATTCGAGACAGGGCTTCTACGAG. It specifies CASSIDSRQGFYE. The entire CDR3 is CASSIDSRQGFYEQYF.

This clone was counted many times. The CDR3 bases that were read are TGTGCCACAGTCCAAGCGCAGAACTATGGC. Its translation is CATVQAQNYG. The CDR3 reads in full as CATVQAQNYGYTF. The rearrangement uses TRBV2 and TRBJ1-2; D not certain. The sequence runs out 3 residues before the end of the CDR3; the remainder is reconstructed from the germline J gene. The CDR3 runs 13 residues. V was clipped by 10 bases and J by 2 bases, with 14 bases between them. Germline values: CDR1 SNHLY, CDR2 FYNNEI.

This clone was detected many times. With the read ending 3 residues before the CDR3 end, the germline J gene is used to fill in that end. This chain uses TRBV5-1 with TRBJ2-5; TRBD2 agrees at 10 bases. CDR1 and CDR2 from the germline V gene are SGHRS and YFSETQ. With 7 bases clipped from V and 4 bases from J, the junction kept 13 bases outside the gene matches. The CDR3 runs 16 residues. The part of the CDR3 DNA that was read is TGCGCCAGCTCGTCGGGGGTAGCGGGGGGCGGAGAGACC. It encodes CASSSGVAGGGET. The complete CDR3 sequence is CASSSGVAGGGETQYF.

This clone was picked up many times. Here the CDR3 reads CASSGRDRGFNIQYF. Incomplete CDR3 DNA: TGTGCCAGCAGCGGGAGGGACAGGGGTTTTAACATT. V gene TRBV7-9 combines with J gene TRBJ2-4; 10 nucleotides match TRBD1. The read falls 3 residues short of the CDR3 end, and the missing part is taken from the germline J gene. Germline CDR1 reads SEHNR; CDR2 reads FQNEAQ (reference sequence). After removal of 5 bases from V and 7 bases from J, the junction contained 8 bases not matched to a gene. The CDR3 runs to 15 residues.

This clone is termed medium-sized. The read comes to an end 3 residues before the CDR3 does, leaving the germline J gene to fill in the end. The rearrangement uses TRBV2 and TRBJ1-1; weak D call: TRBD1 (5 bases). CDR3 length: 17 residues. Trimming pared 3 bases from V and 2 bases from J, leaving 19 bases between. CDR1 SNHLY and CDR2 FYNNEI come from the germline V gene. CDR3 in amino acids: CASSDGLQWQGNTEAFF. The sequenced part of the CDR3 DNA is TGTGCCAGCAGTGACGGTTTACAGTGGCAGGGTAACACTGAA.

There are many counts of this clone. The DNA ends 3 residues before the CDR3 does, and the rest of the CDR3 is filled in from the germline J gene. This chain uses TRBV5-1 with TRBJ2-1, with TRBD2 matching 12 bases. In germline, CDR1 is SGHRS, CDR2 YFSETQ. The CDR3 runs to 16 residues. The trim removed 1 base at V and 9 bases at J, leaving 8 bases unmatched. This chain's CDR3 is CASSLSLAGGVGEQFF. The CDR3 bases that were read are TGCGCCAGCAGCTTGAGTCTAGCGGGAGGGGTGGGTGAG.

This clone was counted at least ten times. The CDR3 end is not reached by the read, which stops 3 residues before it; the germline J gene fills it in. The chain carries TRBV20-1 and TRBJ1-4; TRBD1 is a possible D gene (6 bases). Germline CDR1 is DFQATT and CDR2 is SNEGSKA (reference sequence). Trimming removed 6 bases from V and 7 bases from J, with 18 bases in between. The CDR3 loop spans 14 amino acids. CDR3 DNA (partial): TGCAGTGCGCCAAAACAGGGAGGCAGTGAAAAA. This codes for CSAPKQGGSEK. The whole CDR3 sequence is CSAPKQGGSEKLFF.

This clone was counted at least ten times. The read terminates 3 residues before the CDR3 end, so the remaining end is supplied by the germline J gene. The chain carries TRBV20-1 and TRBJ2-1, with 10 bases that match TRBD2. This CDR3 contains 16 residues. J was trimmed by 4 bases and V by 3 bases; bases with no gene match: 9. In germline, CDR1 is DFQATT, CDR2 SNEGSKA (reference sequence). The sequenced part of the CDR3 DNA is TGCAGTGCTAGGGCCCAGAGCGGGAGGGAATACAATGAG. This translates into CSARAQSGREYNE. The CDR3 as a whole reads CSARAQSGREYNEQFF.

At least ten counts were recorded for this clone. With the read ending 3 residues before the CDR3 end, the germline J gene is used to fill in that end. The chain carries TRBV5-1 and TRBJ2-3, with TRBD2 matching 10 bases. The CDR3 is made up of 17 amino acids. Germline V gives CDR1 SGHRS, CDR2 YFSETQ. With 2 bases clipped from V and 5 bases from J, the junction kept 11 bases outside the gene matches. CDR3 DNA (partial): TGCGCCAGCAGCTTCTCACGGACGGGACTAGCGAGAGATACG. This codes for CASSFSRTGLARDT. The complete CDR3 protein is CASSFSRTGLARDTQYF.

There are a few counts of this clone. CDR3 DNA, as far as it was read: TGTGCCAGCAGCGTGGACAGGTGGCATGGC. Translated: CASSVDRWHG. The whole CDR3 is CASSVDRWHGYTF. The V gene is TRBV5-8, the J gene TRBJ1-2, with TRBD1 identical over 7 bases. Read coverage stops 3 residues before the CDR3 terminus; the germline J gene supplies the remainder. The CDR3 loop spans 13 amino acids. V lost 4 bases to trimming and J lost 6 bases; unmatched junction nucleotides: 6. Looked up from germline, CDR1 is SGHTS and CDR2 is YDEGEE.

This clone came up a few times. This CDR3 reads CASSSGQTQYF. The sequenced part of the CDR3 DNA is TGTGCCAGCAGCTCGGGACAGACG. The gene calls are TRBV7-8 and TRBJ2-3, with 7 bases aligning to TRBD1. The CDR3 extends 3 residues past the end of the read, so its final part is completed from the germline J gene. Germline V lookup: CDR1 SGHVS, CDR2 FQNEAQ. This CDR3 has 11 residues.

This clone has a count of ten or more. Read data end 3 residues before the CDR3 end; the end is taken from the germline J gene. J is TRBJ2-5 and V is TRBV18, with a possible D match to TRBD1 (6 bases). The V gene's germline CDR1 is KGHSH and CDR2 LQKENI. Deletions cut 3 bases from V and 2 bases from J, with 13 bases between. The CDR3 length is 15 residues. Incomplete CDR3 DNA: TGTGCCAGCTCACCCCAGATGGGGGCACAAGAGACC. Translation: CASSPQMGAQET. The entire CDR3 protein reads CASSPQMGAQETQYF.

This clone was seen more than once but under ten times. The read gets to within 3 residues of the CDR3 end, and the germline J gene fills in the rest. The chain uses TRBV14 and TRBJ2-5; 9 bases align to TRBD1. The CDR3 loop spans 13 amino acids. V gave up 4 bases and J gave up 7 bases; unmatched junction bases: 4. Germline V gene lookup returns CDR1 SGHDN and CDR2 FVKESK. The DNA read from the CDR3 is TGTGCCAGCAGCCTGACAGGGGGGGCGACC. Its translation: CASSLTGGAT. The full CDR3 protein is CASSLTGGATQYF.